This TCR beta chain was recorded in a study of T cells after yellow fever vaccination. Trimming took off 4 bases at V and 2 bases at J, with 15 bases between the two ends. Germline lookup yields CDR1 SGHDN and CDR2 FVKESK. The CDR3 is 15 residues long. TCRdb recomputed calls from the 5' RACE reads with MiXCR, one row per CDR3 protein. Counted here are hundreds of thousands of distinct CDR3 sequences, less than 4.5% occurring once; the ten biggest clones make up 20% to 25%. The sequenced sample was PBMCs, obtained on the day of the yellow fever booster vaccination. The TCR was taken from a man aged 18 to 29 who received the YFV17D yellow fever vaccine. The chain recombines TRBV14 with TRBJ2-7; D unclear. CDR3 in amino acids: CASSPIGLSTYEQYF. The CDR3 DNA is TGTGCCAGCAGCCCGATCGGGCTTTCAACCTACGAGCAGTACTTC. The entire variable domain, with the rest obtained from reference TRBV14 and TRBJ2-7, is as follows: EAGVTQFPSHSVIEKGQTVTLRCDPISGHDNLYWYRRVMGKEIKFLLHFVKESKQDESGMPNNRFLAERTGGTYSTLKVQPAELEDSGVYFCASSPIGLSTYEQYFGPGTRLTVT.